This T cell receptor (beta chain) was sequenced during a study of cytomegalovirus exposure and HLA in healthy donors. Looked up from germline, CDR1 is MNHEY and CDR2 is SMNVEV (reference sequence). This CDR3 comprises 13 residues. V lost 7 bases and J lost 7, with 14 bases in between. Researchers ran the PCR with 60 Vbeta and 13 Jbeta primers. Repertoires were generated with immunoSEQ multiplex PCR, while TCRdb's copy carries only in-frame clones and drops some. The sample holds tens of thousands of clones, roughly 60% seen once. The genes are TRBV27 and TRBJ1-5; a weak D match, TRBD1 (6 bases). The receptor's source is a man aged 30 to 39 in good health and CMV-seropositive. Sequencing input: PBMCs. CDR3 bases: TGTGCCAGCACTGGGGGGGCAGGGCAGCCCCAGCATTTT. Its translation: CASTGGAGQPQHF.